This paragraph covers one TCR beta chain sequence. Its specificity is unknown. This sample is drawn from a study of T cells and copy number aberrations in small-cell lung cancer. Method: immunoSEQ multiplex PCR; TCRdb's copy keeps in-frame clones and lacks some. Seen here are several thousand clones, 76% observed once, and the top ten hold around 8.8%. Whole-study results and caveats: Higher copy number aberration burden correlated negatively with tumor T-cell density, richness and clonality.

Patients with resected limited-stage small-cell lung cancer, operated 2008 to 2020. Each formalin-fixed paraffin-embedded tumor block contributed three regions chosen by a grid layout. This CDR3 has 13 residues. Per the germline V gene, CDR1 is SQVTM and CDR2 is ANQGSEA. Trimming left V 4 bases short and J 3 bases short, with 10 bases between. V and J are TRBV29-1 and TRBJ1-5; D gene unclear. The sample was tumor tissue. This receptor was taken from a man aged 50 to 60 with small cell lung cancer. CDR3 nucleotides: TGCAGCGTTGGAGGGAATGACAATCAGCCCCAGCATTTT. Amino acid sequence: CSVGGNDNQPQHF. The full variable domain, in which reference TRBV29-1 and TRBJ1-5 provide the parts outside the CDR3, is SAVISQKPSRDICQRGTSLTIQCQVDSQVTMMFWYRQQPGQSLTLIATANQGSEATYESGFVIDKFPISRPNLTFSTLTVSNMSPEDSSIYLCSVGGNDNQPQHFGDGTRLSIL.